Included here is one T cell receptor beta chain sequence, with context. Libraries were prepared by immunoSEQ multiplex PCR; TCRdb keeps only in-frame clonotypes and omits some of them. Among 100,000 to 140,000 clones listed, over 80% were seen once. The CDR3 has 16 amino acids. Trimming removed 4 bases from V and 2 bases from J; junction bases left unmatched: 10. The germline V gene has CDR1 MNHNY and CDR2 SVGAGI (reference sequence). This sample is drawn from a study of blood T cell repertoires in COVID-19. The sequenced sample was peripheral blood. The J gene is TRBJ2-5, the V gene TRBV6-6; 7 bases line up with TRBD2. The TCR sequence derives from a woman in her twenties or thirties with acute or convalescent COVID-19. The CDR3 region is CASSSTRTGGQETQYF. In nucleotides, the CDR3 is TGTGCCAGCAGTTCCACTAGGACGGGGGGTCAAGAGACCCAGTACTTC.